This TCR beta chain came from a study of cytomegalovirus exposure and HLA in healthy donors. Study-wide results and caveats: Most TCR sequences were rare, but some public TCRs occurred in many donors.

Turning to this clone: Its target is unknown.

Germline-derived CDR1 and CDR2 are GTSNPN and SVGIG (reference sequence). The CDR3 contains 13 residues. The V and J ends lost 1 base and 2 bases respectively, with 6 bases between them. PCR employed 60 Vbeta and 13 Jbeta primers. Sequencing was performed with immunoSEQ multiplex PCR; in TCRdb, only in-frame clones are kept and a portion is missing. The data hold roughly 52,000 clones, with around 50% observed a single time. What was sequenced was PBMCs. The J gene is TRBJ1-5, the V gene TRBV30; D is perhaps TRBD1 (5 bases). The receptor was isolated from a human donor in good health. The CDR3: CAWSAQGNQPQHF. The CDR3 nucleotides read TGTGCCTGGAGTGCACAGGGCAATCAGCCCCAGCATTTT.